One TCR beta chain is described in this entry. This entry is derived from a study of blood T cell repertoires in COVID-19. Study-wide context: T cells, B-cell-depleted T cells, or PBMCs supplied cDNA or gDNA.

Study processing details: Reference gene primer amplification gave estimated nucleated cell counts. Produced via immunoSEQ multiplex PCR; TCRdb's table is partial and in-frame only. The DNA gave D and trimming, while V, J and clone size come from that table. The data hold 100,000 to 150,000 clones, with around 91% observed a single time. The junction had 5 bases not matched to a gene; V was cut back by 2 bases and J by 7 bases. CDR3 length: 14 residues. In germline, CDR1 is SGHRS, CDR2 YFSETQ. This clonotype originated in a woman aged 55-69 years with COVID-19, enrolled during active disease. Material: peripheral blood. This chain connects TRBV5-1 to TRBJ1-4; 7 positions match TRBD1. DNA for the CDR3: TGCGCCAGCAGCTTTGAGGGGGCGTTTGAAAAACTGTTTTTT. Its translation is CASSFEGAFEKLFF.